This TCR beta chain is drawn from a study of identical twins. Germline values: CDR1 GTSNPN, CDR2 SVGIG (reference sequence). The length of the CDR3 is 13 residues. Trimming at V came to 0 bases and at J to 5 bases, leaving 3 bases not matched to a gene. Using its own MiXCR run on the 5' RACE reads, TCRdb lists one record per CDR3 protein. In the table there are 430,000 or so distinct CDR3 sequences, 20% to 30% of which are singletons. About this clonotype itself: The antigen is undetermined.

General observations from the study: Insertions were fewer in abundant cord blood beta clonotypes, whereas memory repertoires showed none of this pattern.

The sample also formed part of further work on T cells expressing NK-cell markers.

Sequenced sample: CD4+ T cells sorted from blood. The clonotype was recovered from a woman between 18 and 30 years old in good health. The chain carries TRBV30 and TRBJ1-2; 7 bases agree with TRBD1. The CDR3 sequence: CAWSVGDSYGYTF. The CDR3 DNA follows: TGTGCCTGGAGTGTTGGGGACAGTTATGGCTACACCTTC. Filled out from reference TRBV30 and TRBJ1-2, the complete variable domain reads SQTIHQWPATLVQPVGSPLSLECTVEGTSNPNLYWYRQAAGRGLQLLFYSVGIGQISSEVPQNLSASRPQDRQFILSSKKLLLSDSGFYLCAWSVGDSYGYTFGSGTRLTVV.